This is a list of T cell receptor beta chains from one sample in a study of human T cells and chemical hapten exposure. Each CDR3 protein gets one entry after TCRdb re-called the RACE reads with MiXCR. This sample yields just over 80,000 distinct CDR3 sequences, of which roughly a tenth are seen a single time; approximately 4% belongs to the top ten. The sample here was whole blood, taken in connection with sensitization to the hapten diphenylcyclopropenone (DPC). These receptors were obtained from a woman aged 45-65 years with alopecia areata. Some clones in this sample may be carry-over from other donors' samples. The CDR3 runs from the conserved cysteine through the conserved F or W. The D gene is left open where the match is weak. Clone size is shown for a subset of rows, as once, few, many or a class of expanded clone.

V gene	J gene	clone size	D gene	CDR3 DNA	CDR3 protein
TRBV10-3	TRBJ1-1	NA	TRBD1	TGTGCCATCAGGGAGGGACAGACCCAAGCTTTCTTT	CAIREGQTQAFF
TRBV2	TRBJ2-1	NA	NA	TGTGCCAGCAGAAAACAGGGGATAGCGGGAAGGTACAATGAGCAGTTCTTC	CASRKQGIAGRYNEQFF
TRBV29-1	TRBJ2-3	few	TRBD1	TGCAGCGTCAGTTACGACAGGGGGCGGACAGATACGCAGTATTTT	CSVSYDRGRTDTQYF
TRBV7-7	TRBJ2-3	many	NA	TGTGCTAGCAGCTTAGGGGACACCACAGATACGCAGTATTTT	CASSLGDTTDTQYF
TRBV12-3/TRBV12-4	TRBJ2-4	NA	NA	TGTGCCAGCAGTTTAGCGCTAAGGGGGACATTAGCCAAAAACATTCAGTACTTC	CASSLALRGTLAKNIQYF
TRBV6-2/TRBV6-3	TRBJ2-3	many	TRBD2	TGTGCCAGCAGCCCCCCAGCGGGAGGGGCGGCGCAGTATTTT	CASSPPAGGAAQYF
TRBV7-9	TRBJ2-7	few	NA	TGTGCCAGCAGCTCCGCTCGCGAGCAGTACTTC	CASSSAREQYF
TRBV18	TRBJ2-7	NA	NA	TGTGCCAGCTCTTCCCACCCCGCCTCCTTTGAGCAGTACTTC	CASSSHPASFEQYF
TRBV5-1	TRBJ2-5	few	TRBD1	TGCGCCAGCAGTCCGCAGGGACAGGGAGGAGAGACCCAGTACTTC	CASSPQGQGGETQYF
TRBV20-1	TRBJ2-2	few	NA	TGCAGTGCTAGAGGGGGGACGGGGAACACCGGGGAGCTGTTTTTT	CSARGGTGNTGELFF
TRBV6-1	TRBJ2-7	many	NA	TGTGCCAGCAGTGAAGCATGGCGGACCCACTACGAGCAGTACTTC	CASSEAWRTHYEQYF
TRBV10-3	TRBJ2-3	NA	NA	TGTGCCATCAGTGATGGGGGCACAGATACGCAGTATTTT	CAISDGGTDTQYF
TRBV7-2	TRBJ2-5	many	NA	TGTGCCAGCAGCTTAGTTAGGGCAGGGGCCCAAGAGACCCAGTACTTC	CASSLVRAGAQETQYF
TRBV21-1	TRBJ1-3	NA	NA	TGTGCCAGTACACAGGGAGCCGGCGTGGGAAACACCATATATTTT	CASTQGAGVGNTIYF
TRBV18	TRBJ1-5	many	TRBD1	TGTGCCAGCTCGCGGACAGGGGGCGGCCAGCCCCAGCATTTT	CASSRTGGGQPQHF
TRBV19	TRBJ2-1	many	NA	TGTGCCAGTAGTATAGGAGGTAGCGGCTACAATGAGCAGTTCTTC	CASSIGGSGYNEQFF
TRBV2	TRBJ2-1	few	NA	TGTGCCAGTGCTGTTGGGGGCAATGAGCAGTTCTTC	CASAVGGNEQFF